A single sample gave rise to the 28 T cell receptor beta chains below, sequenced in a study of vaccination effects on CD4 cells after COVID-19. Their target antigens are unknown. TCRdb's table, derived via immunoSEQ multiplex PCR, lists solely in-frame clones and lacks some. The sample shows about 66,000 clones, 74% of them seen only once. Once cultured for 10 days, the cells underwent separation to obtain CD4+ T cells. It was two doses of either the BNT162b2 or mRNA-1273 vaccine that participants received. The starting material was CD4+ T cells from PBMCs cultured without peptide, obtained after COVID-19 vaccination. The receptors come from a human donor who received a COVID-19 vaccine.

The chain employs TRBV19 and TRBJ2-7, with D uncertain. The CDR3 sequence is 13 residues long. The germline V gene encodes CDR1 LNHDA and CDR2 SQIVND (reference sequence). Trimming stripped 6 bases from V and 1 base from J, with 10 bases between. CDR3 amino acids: CASSFRLSYEQYV. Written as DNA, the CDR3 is TGTGCCAGTAGCTTTCGGCTATCCTACGAGCAGTACGTC.

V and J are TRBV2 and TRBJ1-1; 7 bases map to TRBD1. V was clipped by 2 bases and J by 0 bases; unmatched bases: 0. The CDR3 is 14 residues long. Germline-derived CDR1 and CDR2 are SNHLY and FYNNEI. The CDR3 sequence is CASSEQGVNTEAFF. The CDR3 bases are TGTGCCAGCAGTGAACAGGGGGTGAACACTGAAGCTTTCTTT.

CDR3 coding DNA: TGTGCCAGCAGGGGGACGGTGCACCAAGAGACCCAGTACTTC. Its translation is CASRGTVHQETQYF. The V gene is TRBV6-5, the J gene TRBJ2-5; perhaps D is TRBD1 or TRBD2 (5 bases each). V lost 6 bases and J lost 0, with 11 bases in between. Germline lookup yields CDR1 MNHEY and CDR2 SVGAGI. This CDR3 region has 14 residues.

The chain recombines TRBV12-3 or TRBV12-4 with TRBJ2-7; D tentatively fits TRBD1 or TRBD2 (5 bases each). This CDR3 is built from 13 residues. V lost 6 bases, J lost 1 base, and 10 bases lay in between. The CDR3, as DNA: TGTGCCAGCAGCCTGGGACCTTCCTACGAGCAGTACGTC. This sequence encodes CASSLGPSYEQYV.

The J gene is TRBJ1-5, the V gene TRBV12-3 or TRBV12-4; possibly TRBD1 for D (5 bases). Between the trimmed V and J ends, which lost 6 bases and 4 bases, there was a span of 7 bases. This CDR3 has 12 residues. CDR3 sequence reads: CASRRGNQPQHF. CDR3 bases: TGTGCCAGCAGGCGGGGGAATCAGCCCCAGCATTTT.

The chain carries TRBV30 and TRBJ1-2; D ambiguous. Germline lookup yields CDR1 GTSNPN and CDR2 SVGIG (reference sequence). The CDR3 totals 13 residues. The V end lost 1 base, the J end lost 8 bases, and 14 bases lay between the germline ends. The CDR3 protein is CAWSGTASGGYTF. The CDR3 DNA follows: TGTGCCTGGAGTGGGACCGCATCTGGGGGCTACACCTTC.

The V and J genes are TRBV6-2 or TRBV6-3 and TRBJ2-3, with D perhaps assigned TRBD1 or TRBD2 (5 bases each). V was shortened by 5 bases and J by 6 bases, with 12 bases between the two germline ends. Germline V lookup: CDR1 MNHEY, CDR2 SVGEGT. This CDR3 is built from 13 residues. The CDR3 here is CASSGDAADTQYF. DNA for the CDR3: TGTGCCAGCAGTGGGGACGCTGCTGATACGCAGTATTTT.

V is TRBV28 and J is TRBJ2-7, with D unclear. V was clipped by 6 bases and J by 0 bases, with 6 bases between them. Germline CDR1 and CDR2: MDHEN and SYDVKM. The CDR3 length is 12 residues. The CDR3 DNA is TGTGCCAGCAGCCTCAGCTCCTACGAGCAGTACGTC. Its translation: CASSLSSYEQYV.

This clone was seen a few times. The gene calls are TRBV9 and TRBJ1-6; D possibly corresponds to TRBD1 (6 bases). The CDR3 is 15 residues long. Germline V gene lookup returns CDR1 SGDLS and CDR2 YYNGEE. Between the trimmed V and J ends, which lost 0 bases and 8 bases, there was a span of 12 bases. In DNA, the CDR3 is TGTGCCAGCAGCGTAGTTGGGACAAGGGATTCACCCCTCCACTTT. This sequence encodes CASSVVGTRDSPLHF.

CDR3 in DNA: TGTGCCAGCAGCTTGAGGGTTTGGGAGACCCAGTACTTC. It specifies CASSLRVWETQYF. The V gene is TRBV7-7, the J gene TRBJ2-5, with D perhaps TRBD2 (5 bases). Germline values: CDR1 SSHAT, CDR2 FNYEAQ (reference sequence). This CDR3 spans 13 amino acids. Trimming shortened V by 3 bases and J by 5 bases, and 10 bases separated the two germline ends.

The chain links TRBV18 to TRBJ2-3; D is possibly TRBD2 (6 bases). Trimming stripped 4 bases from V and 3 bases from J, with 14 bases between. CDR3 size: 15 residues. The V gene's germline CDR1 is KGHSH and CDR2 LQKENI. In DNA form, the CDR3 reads TGTGCCAGCTCACACCGGGGACTTAAGACAGATACGCAGTATTTT. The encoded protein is CASSHRGLKTDTQYF.

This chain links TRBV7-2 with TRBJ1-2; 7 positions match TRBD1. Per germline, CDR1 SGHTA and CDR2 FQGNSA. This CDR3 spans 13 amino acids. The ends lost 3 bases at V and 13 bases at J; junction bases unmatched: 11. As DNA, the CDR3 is TGTGCCAGCAGCTTCGGCCCCCAGGGGGGACGCACCTTC. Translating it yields CASSFGPQGGRTF.

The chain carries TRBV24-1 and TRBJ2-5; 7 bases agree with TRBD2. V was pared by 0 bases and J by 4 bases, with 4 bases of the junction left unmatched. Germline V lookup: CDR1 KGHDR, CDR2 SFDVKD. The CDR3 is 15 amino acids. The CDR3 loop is CATSDLGTGGETQYF. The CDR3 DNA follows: TGTGCCACCAGTGATTTGGGGACGGGGGGAGAGACCCAGTACTTC.

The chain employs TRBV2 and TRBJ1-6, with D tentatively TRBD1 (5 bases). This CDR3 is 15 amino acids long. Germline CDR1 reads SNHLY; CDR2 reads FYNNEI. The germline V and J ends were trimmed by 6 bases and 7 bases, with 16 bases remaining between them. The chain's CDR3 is CASRRRGGENSPLHF. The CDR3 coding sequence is TGTGCCAGCAGGAGGAGGGGTGGTGAAAATTCACCCCTCCACTTT.

CDR3 nucleotides: TGCACCAGCAGCCAAGATTTGCCCGGGCCGGGACAGGCCTACGAGCAGTACGTC. Translating it yields CTSSQDLPGPGQAYEQYV. This chain links TRBV1 with TRBJ2-7; the D call TRBD1 from the table was never checked on the DNA. TRBV1 is shown as a pseudogene. The CDR3 covers 18 residues.

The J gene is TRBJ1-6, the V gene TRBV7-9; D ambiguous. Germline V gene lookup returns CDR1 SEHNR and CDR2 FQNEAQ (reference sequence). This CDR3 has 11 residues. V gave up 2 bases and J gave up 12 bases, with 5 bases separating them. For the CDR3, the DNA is TGTGCCAGCAGCTTATTGGGACCCCTCCACTTT. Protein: CASSLLGPLHF.

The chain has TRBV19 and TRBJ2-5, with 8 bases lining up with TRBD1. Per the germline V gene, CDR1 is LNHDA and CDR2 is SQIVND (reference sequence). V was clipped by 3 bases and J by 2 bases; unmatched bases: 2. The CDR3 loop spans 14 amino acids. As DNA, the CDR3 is TGTGCCAGTAGTATCCGGGACAGGCAAGAGACCCAGTACTTC. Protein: CASSIRDRQETQYF.

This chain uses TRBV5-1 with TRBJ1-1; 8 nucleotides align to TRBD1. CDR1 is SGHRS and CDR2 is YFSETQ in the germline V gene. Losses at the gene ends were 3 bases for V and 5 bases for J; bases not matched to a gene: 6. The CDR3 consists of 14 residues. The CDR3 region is CASSSQTGETEAFF. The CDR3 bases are TGCGCCAGCAGCTCCCAGACAGGGGAAACTGAAGCTTTCTTT.

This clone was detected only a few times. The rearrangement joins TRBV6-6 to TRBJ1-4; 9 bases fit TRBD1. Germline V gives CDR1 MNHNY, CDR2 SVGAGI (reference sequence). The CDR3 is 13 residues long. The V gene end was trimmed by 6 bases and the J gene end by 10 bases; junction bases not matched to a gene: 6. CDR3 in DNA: TGTGCCAGCAGCCCCGACAGGGGGGGAAAACTGTTTTTT. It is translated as CASSPDRGGKLFF.

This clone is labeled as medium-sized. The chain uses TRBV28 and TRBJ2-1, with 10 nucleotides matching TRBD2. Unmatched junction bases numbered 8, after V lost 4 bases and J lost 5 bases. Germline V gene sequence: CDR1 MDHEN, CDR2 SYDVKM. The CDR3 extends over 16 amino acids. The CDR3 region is CASSSSGLAAHNEQFF. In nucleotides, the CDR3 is TGTGCCAGCAGTTCCTCCGGACTAGCGGCTCACAATGAGCAGTTCTTC. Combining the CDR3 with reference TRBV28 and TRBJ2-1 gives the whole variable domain DVKVTQSSRYLVKRTGEKVFLECVQDMDHENMFWYRQDPGLGLRLIYFSYDVKMKEKGDIPEGYSVSREKKERFSLILESASTNQTSMYLCASSSSGLAAHNEQFFGPGTRLTVL.

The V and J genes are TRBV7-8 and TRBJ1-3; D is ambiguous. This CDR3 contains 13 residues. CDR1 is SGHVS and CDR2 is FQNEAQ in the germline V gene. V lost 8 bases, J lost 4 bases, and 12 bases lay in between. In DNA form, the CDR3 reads TGTGCCAGCTCAGAGATCTACGGAAACACCATATATTTT. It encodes CASSEIYGNTIYF.

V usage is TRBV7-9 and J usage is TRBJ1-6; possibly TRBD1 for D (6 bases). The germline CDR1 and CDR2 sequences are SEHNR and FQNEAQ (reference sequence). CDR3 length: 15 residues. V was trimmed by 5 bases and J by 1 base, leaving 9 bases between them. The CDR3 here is CASSPTGSYNSPLHF. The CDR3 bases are TGTGCCAGCAGCCCTACAGGGTCCTATAATTCACCCCTCCACTTT.

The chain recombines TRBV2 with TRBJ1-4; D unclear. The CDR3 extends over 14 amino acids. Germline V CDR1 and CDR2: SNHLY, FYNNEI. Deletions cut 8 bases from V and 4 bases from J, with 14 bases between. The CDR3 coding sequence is TGTGCCAGCGGGGAATGGACGGGTAATGAAAAACTGTTTTTT. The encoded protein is CASGEWTGNEKLFF.

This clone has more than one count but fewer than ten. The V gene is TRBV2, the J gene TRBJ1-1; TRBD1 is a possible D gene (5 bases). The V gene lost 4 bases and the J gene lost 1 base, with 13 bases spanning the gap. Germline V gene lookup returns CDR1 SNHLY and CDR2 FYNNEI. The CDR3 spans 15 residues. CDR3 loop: CASSAQVRGNTEAFF. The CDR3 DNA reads TGTGCCAGCAGTGCACAGGTCCGGGGGAACACTGAAGCTTTCTTT.

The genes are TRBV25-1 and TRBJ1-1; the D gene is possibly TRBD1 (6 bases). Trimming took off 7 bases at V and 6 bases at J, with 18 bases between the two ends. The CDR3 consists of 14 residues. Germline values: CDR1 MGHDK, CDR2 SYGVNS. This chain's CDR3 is CASTRAGGLAEAFF. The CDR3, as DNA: TGTGCCAGCACGAGGGCGGGGGGGCTGGCTGAAGCTTTCTTT.

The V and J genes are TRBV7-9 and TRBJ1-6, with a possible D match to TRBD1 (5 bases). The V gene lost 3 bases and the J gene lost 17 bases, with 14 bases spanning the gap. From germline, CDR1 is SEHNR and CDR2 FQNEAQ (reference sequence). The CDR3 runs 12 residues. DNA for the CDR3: TGTGCCAGCAGCTTCCCTAGGGGAGCCATCCACTTT. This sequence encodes CASSFPRGAIHF.

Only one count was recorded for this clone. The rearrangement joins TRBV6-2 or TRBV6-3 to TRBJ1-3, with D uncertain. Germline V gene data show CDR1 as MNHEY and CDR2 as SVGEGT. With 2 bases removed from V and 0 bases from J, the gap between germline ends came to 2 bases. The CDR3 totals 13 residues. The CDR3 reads CASSYNSGNTIYF. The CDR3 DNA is TGTGCCAGCAGTTACAACTCTGGAAACACCATATATTTT.

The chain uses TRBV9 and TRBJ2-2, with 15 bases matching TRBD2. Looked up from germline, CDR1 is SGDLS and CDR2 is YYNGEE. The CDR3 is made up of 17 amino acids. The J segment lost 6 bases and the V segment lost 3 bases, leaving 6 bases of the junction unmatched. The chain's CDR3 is CASSGGLAGGRAGELFF. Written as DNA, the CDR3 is TGTGCCAGCAGCGGGGGACTAGCGGGGGGCAGGGCCGGGGAGCTGTTTTTT. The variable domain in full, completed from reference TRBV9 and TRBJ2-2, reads DSGVTQTPKHLITATGQRVTLRCSPRSGDLSVYWYQQSLDQGLQFLIQYYNGEERAKGNILERFSAQQFPDLHSELNLSSLELGDSALYFCASSGGLAGGRAGELFFGEGSRLTVL.